The rows below give T cell receptor beta chains drawn from one sample of a study of regulatory T cells in long-lasting Graves disease. One entry per CDR3 protein, called by TCRdb with MiXCR from the multiplex PCR reads. The sample consists of 350,000 to 500,000 distinct CDR3 sequences, around 17% of them appearing once. The same specimen was also included in a second study, on T cells in Graves' hyperthyroidism and ophthalmopathy.

Sequencing was performed on peripheral blood mononuclear cells (PBMCs), taken at new diagnosis, from a patient treated with antithyroid drugs. The receptor set was obtained from a woman aged 30 to 39 with Graves disease. CDR3s include the opening cysteine and the closing phenylalanine or tryptophan. A D gene is named only where the DNA matches it firmly. Rows may omit the clone size; those that give it use once, few, many or a size class.

CDR3 DNA: TGTGCCAGCAGCGTATGGAGGGGGTCGGAGGTGAACGGGGAGCTGTTTTTT; CDR3 protein: CASSVWRGSEVNGELFF; clone size: .; J gene: TRBJ2-2; V gene: TRBV7-2; D gene: .
CDR3 DNA: TGTGCCAGCAGCTCTGGACTAGCGGGATCCGAGCAGTACTTC; CDR3 protein: CASSSGLAGSEQYF; clone size: few; J gene: TRBJ2-7; V gene: TRBV9; D gene: TRBD2
CDR3 DNA: TGTGCCAGCAGCGTACTGGGGGGGAGCGCTGAAGCTTTCTTT; CDR3 protein: CASSVLGGSAEAFF; clone size: few; J gene: TRBJ1-1; V gene: TRBV9; D gene: .
CDR3 DNA: TGCAGTGCTAGTCGACTAGCGGGATTTAACACCGGGGAGCTGTTTTTT; CDR3 protein: CSASRLAGFNTGELFF; clone size: many; J gene: TRBJ2-2; V gene: TRBV20-1; D gene: TRBD2
CDR3 DNA: TGTGCCAGCAGCCCAATAGCGGGAGCAAGCTCCTACAATGAGCAGTTCTTC; CDR3 protein: CASSPIAGASSYNEQFF; clone size: many; J gene: TRBJ2-1; V gene: TRBV7-6; D gene: TRBD2
CDR3 DNA: TGTGCCAGCATCCAGGGAGAGGCAGATACGCAGTATTTT; CDR3 protein: CASIQGEADTQYF; clone size: many; J gene: TRBJ2-3; V gene: TRBV2; D gene: .
CDR3 DNA: TGTGCCAGCAGTTTAGGGCAGGGGGCGCTTTCACCCCTCCACTTT; CDR3 protein: CASSLGQGALSPLHF; clone size: .; J gene: TRBJ1-6; V gene: TRBV12-3/TRBV12-4; D gene: TRBD1
CDR3 DNA: TGTGCCAGCAGTTACGATACGGGAGTGGGCACCGGGGAGCTGTTTTTT; CDR3 protein: CASSYDTGVGTGELFF; clone size: many; J gene: TRBJ2-2; V gene: TRBV6-2/TRBV6-3; D gene: .
CDR3 DNA: TGCGCCAGCAGCATCTACGGACAGGCTGAAGCTTTCTTT; CDR3 protein: CASSIYGQAEAFF; clone size: many; J gene: TRBJ1-1; V gene: TRBV5-1; D gene: TRBD1
CDR3 DNA: TGCGCCAGCAGCTCAACATTAGTTCTAGCGGGAGGAATCGGCGGGGAGCTGTTTTTT; CDR3 protein: CASSSTLVLAGGIGGELFF; clone size: many; J gene: TRBJ2-2; V gene: TRBV5-1; D gene: TRBD2
CDR3 DNA: TGCAGTGCTAAGGGGGACGCAGAAGAGACCCAGTACTTC; CDR3 protein: CSAKGDAEETQYF; clone size: many; J gene: TRBJ2-5; V gene: TRBV20-1; D gene: .
CDR3 DNA: TGTGCCAGCAGCTTAGCCGCGTACTTGGGTGAGCAGTACTTC; CDR3 protein: CASSLAAYLGEQYF; clone size: many; J gene: TRBJ2-7; V gene: TRBV7-8; D gene: .
CDR3 DNA: TGTGCCAGCAGCTTTATTGGGACTAGCAGACGGGGGGCAGATACGCAGTATTTT; CDR3 protein: CASSFIGTSRRGADTQYF; clone size: many; J gene: TRBJ2-3; V gene: TRBV2; D gene: TRBD2
CDR3 DNA: TGCGCCAGCATTGGACTAGCGGGAGGCAGGAACAATAGCTCCTACAATGAGCAGTTCTTC; CDR3 protein: CASIGLAGGRNNSSYNEQFF; clone size: .; J gene: TRBJ2-1; V gene: TRBV10-2; D gene: TRBD2
CDR3 DNA: TGTGCCAGCAGCCTAGCGGGGTTTAACACCGGGGAGCTGTTTTTT; CDR3 protein: CASSLAGFNTGELFF; clone size: .; J gene: TRBJ2-2; V gene: TRBV12-3/TRBV12-4; D gene: TRBD2
CDR3 DNA: TGTGCCAGTAGTAAACGGCGGGAGGCCTACAATGAGCAGTTCTTC; CDR3 protein: CASSKRREAYNEQFF; clone size: .; J gene: TRBJ2-1; V gene: TRBV19; D gene: TRBD2
CDR3 DNA: TGTGCCAGCAGCTTAGAGATAGCGGGAGGCCCCCGCCAAGGGACCCAGTACTTC; CDR3 protein: CASSLEIAGGPRQGTQYF; clone size: many; J gene: TRBJ2-5; V gene: TRBV7-2; D gene: TRBD2
CDR3 DNA: TGTGCCAGCAGTTATTCCCCCAACAGGGGATACACAGATACGCAGTATTTT; CDR3 protein: CASSYSPNRGYTDTQYF; clone size: .; J gene: TRBJ2-3; V gene: TRBV6-2/TRBV6-3; D gene: TRBD1
CDR3 DNA: TGTGCCAGCAGCTTAGATAGCGGGAGGAGAAATGAGCAGTTCTTC; CDR3 protein: CASSLDSGRRNEQFF; clone size: many; J gene: TRBJ2-1; V gene: TRBV11-2; D gene: TRBD2
CDR3 DNA: TGTGCCAGCAGCGGGGGACAGTTTGGGGATACGCAGTATTTT; CDR3 protein: CASSGGQFGDTQYF; clone size: many; J gene: TRBJ2-3; V gene: TRBV2; D gene: .
CDR3 DNA: TGTGCCAGCTCACCCCAGACCGGGACGCCTACCTTGGAGACCCAGTACTTC; CDR3 protein: CASSPQTGTPTLETQYF; clone size: few; J gene: TRBJ2-5; V gene: TRBV18; D gene: .
CDR3 DNA: TGTGCCAGCAGCGGTTCCACCTACGAGCAGTACTTC; CDR3 protein: CASSGSTYEQYF; clone size: many; J gene: TRBJ2-7; V gene: TRBV2; D gene: .
CDR3 DNA: TGTGCCAGCAGTGAAGGACAGCACTCCTACAATGAGCAGTTCTTC; CDR3 protein: CASSEGQHSYNEQFF; clone size: many; J gene: TRBJ2-1; V gene: TRBV2; D gene: .
CDR3 DNA: TGTGCCAGCAGCTTATTGTTCTGGGAGATCGGGGAGCTGTTTTTT; CDR3 protein: CASSLLFWEIGELFF; clone size: many; J gene: TRBJ2-2; V gene: TRBV7-8; D gene: .
CDR3 DNA: TGCAGTGCTAGAGATAGACTAGCGGGGCGAAATGAGCAGTTCTTC; CDR3 protein: CSARDRLAGRNEQFF; clone size: many; J gene: TRBJ2-1; V gene: TRBV20-1; D gene: TRBD2
CDR3 DNA: TGTGCCAGCAGTGGACTAATGGGTTCCTACGAGCAGTACTTC; CDR3 protein: CASSGLMGSYEQYF; clone size: many; J gene: TRBJ2-7; V gene: TRBV2; D gene: .
CDR3 DNA: TGTGCCAGCAGGGGACAGGGTGGCTCACCCCTCCACTTT; CDR3 protein: CASRGQGGSPLHF; clone size: many; J gene: TRBJ1-6; V gene: TRBV28; D gene: TRBD1
CDR3 DNA: TGCAGTGCTAGAGGCACTAGCGGAAAACCATGGGGGGCCAACGTCCTGACTTTC; CDR3 protein: CSARGTSGKPWGANVLTF; clone size: once; J gene: TRBJ2-6; V gene: TRBV20-1; D gene: TRBD2
CDR3 DNA: TGTGCCAGCAGTGAAGAGGGATGGAATGAGCAGTTCTTC; CDR3 protein: CASSEEGWNEQFF; clone size: many; J gene: TRBJ2-1; V gene: TRBV2; D gene: .
CDR3 DNA: TGTGCCAGCAGCTCAACCCTGGGACAGGAAGAATACGAACAACTCGAGCAGTACTTC; CDR3 protein: CASSSTLGQEEYEQLEQYF; clone size: once; J gene: TRBJ2-7; V gene: TRBV11-2; D gene: TRBD1
CDR3 DNA: TGTCCAAACCCTACACCCGTCGGGAGCACCGGGGAGCTGTTTTTT; CDR3 protein: CPNPTPVGSTGELFF; clone size: .; J gene: TRBJ2-2; V gene: TRBV6-1; D gene: .
CDR3 DNA: TGTGCCAGCAGCGCCAATCTGGGACAGGGGGCGTCGGATACGCAGTATTTT; CDR3 protein: CASSANLGQGASDTQYF; clone size: many; J gene: TRBJ2-3; V gene: TRBV7-8; D gene: TRBD1
CDR3 DNA: TGTGCCAGCAGCTTAGATATCTCTGAAGACAGGTCCTTCCTCCGTCGCTATGGCTACACCTTC; CDR3 protein: CASSLDISEDRSFLRRYGYTF; clone size: .; J gene: TRBJ1-2; V gene: TRBV11-2; D gene: .
CDR3 DNA: TGTGCCTGGGGACGGAAGAACACTGAAGCTTTCTTT; CDR3 protein: CAWGRKNTEAFF; clone size: many; J gene: TRBJ1-1; V gene: TRBV30; D gene: .
CDR3 DNA: TGCAGTGCTAGAGCAGGCTTGCGGGAAAAACTGTTTTTT; CDR3 protein: CSARAGLREKLFF; clone size: many; J gene: TRBJ1-4; V gene: TRBV20-1; D gene: .
CDR3 DNA: TGTGCCAGCAGCCAAGGGATACGCGAGCAGTACTTC; CDR3 protein: CASSQGIREQYF; clone size: few; J gene: TRBJ2-7; V gene: TRBV4-2; D gene: .
CDR3 DNA: TGTGCCAGCAGCGCGACGGCGATGGGAGATACGCAGTATTTT; CDR3 protein: CASSATAMGDTQYF; clone size: many; J gene: TRBJ2-3; V gene: TRBV7-2; D gene: .
CDR3 DNA: TGTGCCAGCAGGCCTCGGACAGATGAAGCTTTCTTT; CDR3 protein: CASRPRTDEAFF; clone size: many; J gene: TRBJ1-1; V gene: TRBV28; D gene: .
CDR3 DNA: TGTGCCAGCAGCGGGGACTTTCGGGATACGCAGTATTTT; CDR3 protein: CASSGDFRDTQYF; clone size: many; J gene: TRBJ2-3; V gene: TRBV12-3/TRBV12-4; D gene: .
CDR3 DNA: TGTGCCAGCAGCCCGGAGGGGGCTTTGGGCACTGAAGCTTTCTTT; CDR3 protein: CASSPEGALGTEAFF; clone size: many; J gene: TRBJ1-1; V gene: TRBV3-1; D gene: TRBD1
CDR3 DNA: TGCGCCAGCAGCCAAGATTTATCCACAGATACGCAGTATTTT; CDR3 protein: CASSQDLSTDTQYF; clone size: many; J gene: TRBJ2-3; V gene: TRBV4-1; D gene: .
CDR3 DNA: TGTGCCAGCAGTGCTTTCCGGACAGGGGGCGACGAGCAGTACTTC; CDR3 protein: CASSAFRTGGDEQYF; clone size: few; J gene: TRBJ2-7; V gene: TRBV2; D gene: TRBD1